The table lists the clone carrying this TCR beta chain with many counts. No antigen is known for it. This entry comes from a study of response to subunit inactivated influenza vaccine. TCRdb re-derived calls from the RT-PCR reads in MiXCR, one entry per CDR3 protein. The table records 450,000 to 600,000 distinct CDR3 sequences, 6% to 9% of them present only once. CDR1 is SGHDT and CDR2 is YYEEEE in the germline V gene. Trimming cost V 1 base and J 5 bases, with 12 bases left between them. The CDR3 length is 14 residues. General study findings and limits: Researchers suggested that each seasonal influenza vaccination recruits few new T cells.

The clonotype was recovered from a man aged 50 to 69 who received an inactivated influenza vaccine. The specimen comprised PBMCs from blood, sampled around 25 months after vaccination. The J gene is TRBJ2-5, the V gene TRBV5-6; no firm D call. CDR3 loop: CASSLSGRRETQYF. The DNA for the CDR3 is TGTGCCAGCAGCTTGTCTGGGCGGCGGGAGACCCAGTACTTC.